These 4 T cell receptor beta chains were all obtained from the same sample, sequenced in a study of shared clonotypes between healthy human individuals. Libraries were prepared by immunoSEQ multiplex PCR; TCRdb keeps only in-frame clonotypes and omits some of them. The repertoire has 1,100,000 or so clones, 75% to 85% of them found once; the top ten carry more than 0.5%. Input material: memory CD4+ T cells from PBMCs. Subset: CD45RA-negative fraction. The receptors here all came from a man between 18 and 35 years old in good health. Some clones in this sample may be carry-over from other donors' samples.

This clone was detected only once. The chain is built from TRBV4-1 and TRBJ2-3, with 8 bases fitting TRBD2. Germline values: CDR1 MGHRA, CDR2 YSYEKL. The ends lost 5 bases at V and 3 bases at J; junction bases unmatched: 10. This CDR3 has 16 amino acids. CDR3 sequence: CASSSAGGGITDTQYF. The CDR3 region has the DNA TGCGCCAGCAGCTCCGCCGGGGGGGGAATAACAGATACGCAGTATTTT.

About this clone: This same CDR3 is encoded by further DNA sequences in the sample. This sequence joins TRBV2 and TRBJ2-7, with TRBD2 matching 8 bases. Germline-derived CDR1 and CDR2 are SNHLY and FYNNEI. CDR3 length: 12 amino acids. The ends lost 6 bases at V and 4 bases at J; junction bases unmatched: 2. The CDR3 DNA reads TGTGCCAGCAGACTAGCGGCTTACGAGCAGTACTTC. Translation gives CASRLAAYEQYF.

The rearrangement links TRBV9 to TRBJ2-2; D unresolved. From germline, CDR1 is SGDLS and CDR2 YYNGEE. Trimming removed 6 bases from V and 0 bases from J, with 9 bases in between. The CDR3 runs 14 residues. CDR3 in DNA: TGTGCCAGCACCGTGGGGACGAACACCGGGGAGCTGTTTTTT. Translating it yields CASTVGTNTGELFF.

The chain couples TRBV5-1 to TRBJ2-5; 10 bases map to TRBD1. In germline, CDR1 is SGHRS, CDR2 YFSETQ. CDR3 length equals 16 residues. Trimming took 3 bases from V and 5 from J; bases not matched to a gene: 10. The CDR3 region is CASSSRGQGKFETQYF. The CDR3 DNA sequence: TGCGCCAGCAGCTCCAGGGGACAGGGGAAGTTCGAGACCCAGTACTTC.